The 21 T cell receptor beta chains below come from one sample, sequenced in a study of blood T cell repertoires in COVID-19. Only in-frame clones appear in the TCRdb table, and some are missing; sequencing was by immunoSEQ multiplex PCR. The table shows some 200,000 clones, with 80% to 90% occurring only once. Sequencing was carried out using peripheral blood. These receptors were obtained from a human donor in a cohort sampled during active COVID-19.

The genes are TRBV4-1 and TRBJ2-7; a possible D gene is TRBD2 (5 bases). V was trimmed by 0 bases and J by 3 bases, leaving 12 bases between them. Germline V lookup: CDR1 MGHRA, CDR2 YSYEKL. The CDR3 is 15 residues long. In DNA form, the CDR3 reads TGCGCCAGCAGCCAAGAGAGGGCTTCTCACTACGAGCAGTACTTC. This gives the protein CASSQERASHYEQYF.

The chain has TRBV18 and TRBJ2-3, with 10 nucleotides matching TRBD2. This CDR3 region has 15 residues. J lost 4 bases, V lost 0 bases, and 1 base had no gene match. Germline CDR1 KGHSH, CDR2 LQKENI. For the CDR3, the DNA is TGTGCCAGCTCACCACCCCTAGCGGGAGCAGATACGCAGTATTTT. Its protein product is CASSPPLAGADTQYF. Full variable domain (rest looked up from reference TRBV18 and TRBJ2-3): NAGVMQNPRHLVRRRGQEARLRCSPMKGHSHVYWYRQLPEEGLKFMVYLQKENIIDESGMPKERFSAEFPKEGPSILRIQQVVRGDSAAYFCASSPPLAGADTQYFGPGTRLTVL.

V and J are TRBV9 and TRBJ2-7; D gene ambiguous. CDR3 size: 13 residues. Germline-derived CDR1 and CDR2 are SGDLS and YYNGEE. The V and J ends lost 2 bases and 0 bases respectively, with 6 bases between them. Here the CDR3 reads CASSVGVSYEQYF. The CDR3 bases are TGTGCCAGCAGCGTGGGCGTCTCCTACGAGCAGTACTTC.

The genes are TRBV2 and TRBJ1-1; perhaps TRBD1 as D (5 bases). The V and J ends lost 6 bases and 5 bases respectively, with 16 bases between them. The CDR3 sequence is 14 residues long. The germline gives CDR1 SNHLY, CDR2 FYNNEI. CDR3 loop: CASSYRSRGTEAFF. CDR3 DNA sequence: TGTGCCAGCAGCTACAGGTCGCGGGGGACTGAAGCTTTCTTT. Full variable domain (missing parts from reference TRBV2 and TRBJ1-1): EPEVTQTPSHQVTQMGQEVILRCVPISNHLYFYWYRQILGQKVEFLVSFYNNEISEKSEIFDDQFSVERPDGSNFTLKIRSTKLEDSAMYFCASSYRSRGTEAFFGQGTRLTVV.

The V and J genes are TRBV6-5 and TRBJ1-2; 9 bases agree with TRBD1. The CDR3 sequence is 13 residues long. Trimming removed 8 bases from V and 6 bases from J; junction bases left unmatched: 7. Germline-derived CDR1 and CDR2 are MNHEY and SVGAGI. The CDR3 sequence is CASPNRGLDGYTF. The CDR3 DNA reads as TGTGCCAGCCCGAACAGGGGGCTTGATGGCTACACCTTC.

The chain combines TRBV3-1 (or the pseudogene TRBV3-2) with TRBJ2-7, with 9 bases aligning to TRBD1. CDR1 and CDR2 (germline): LGHDT, YNNKEL (reference sequence). The CDR3 sequence is 15 residues long. The trim removed 1 base at V and 5 bases at J, leaving 6 bases unmatched. DNA for the CDR3: TGTGCCAGCAGCCAAGGAGGGACAGGGCAACACGAGCAGTACTTC. Translated: CASSQGGTGQHEQYF.

This chain links TRBV5-4 with TRBJ1-2, with a weak D call TRBD1 (6 bases). V gave up 3 bases and J gave up 0 bases, with 12 bases separating them. The germline V gene has CDR1 SGHNT and CDR2 YYREEE (reference sequence). This CDR3 is built from 15 residues. The CDR3 nucleotides read TGTGCCAGCAGCTCGGGACACCACACTAACTATGGCTACACCTTC. Translating it yields CASSSGHHTNYGYTF.

The J gene is TRBJ2-5, the V gene TRBV3-1 (or the pseudogene TRBV3-2); TRBD1 matches 7 bases. Germline trimming cut 2 bases from V and 5 bases from J; bases unmatched to any gene: 2. Germline loops: CDR1 LGHDT, CDR2 YNNKEL (reference sequence). There are 13 residues in the CDR3. Here the CDR3 reads CASSQQGDETQYF. The DNA of the CDR3 is TGTGCCAGCAGCCAACAGGGGGATGAGACCCAGTACTTC.

This chain connects TRBV4-2 to TRBJ2-2; weak D call: TRBD1 (8 bases). V lost 4 bases, J lost 3 bases, and 24 bases lay in between. Germline V gene sequence: CDR1 LGHNA, CDR2 YNFKEQ. The CDR3 contains 19 residues. The DNA for the CDR3 is TGTGCCAGCAGCCGCAACAGGGGGGGGACCGGGGTGTACACCGGGGAGCTGTTTTTT. This encodes CASSRNRGGTGVYTGELFF.

In DNA, the CDR3 is TGTGCCAGCAGTCAAGCGATGAACACTGAAGCTTTCTTT. This gives the protein CASSQAMNTEAFF. This chain joins TRBV28 and TRBJ1-1; no clear D gene. This CDR3 is 13 amino acids long. Trimming pared 5 bases from V and 0 bases from J, leaving 7 bases between. CDR1 MDHEN and CDR2 SYDVKM come from the germline V gene.

The V gene is TRBV27, the J gene TRBJ1-4, with TRBD1 identical over 7 bases. CDR1 is MNHEY, CDR2 SMNVEV, per germline (reference sequence). The length of the CDR3 is 16 residues. The V and J ends lost 7 bases and 7 bases, in that order; junction bases with no gene match: 15. The CDR3 DNA sequence: TGTGCCAGCACCACGGTGGGCCGGGACAGACTTGAAAAACTGTTTTTT. Translated: CASTTVGRDRLEKLFF. Full variable domain (remainder filled in from reference TRBV27 and TRBJ1-4): EAQVTQNPRYLITVTGKKLTVTCSQNMNHEYMSWYRQDPGLGLRQIYYSMNVEVTDKGDVPEGYKVSRKEKRNFPLILESPSPNQTSLYFCASTTVGRDRLEKLFFGSGTQLSVL.

This CDR3 is CASSIDHVRGQGKDTQYF. In DNA form, the CDR3 reads TGTGCCAGTAGTATAGATCATGTACGGGGACAGGGAAAAGATACGCAGTATTTT. J is TRBJ2-3 and V is TRBV19, with TRBD1 matching 9 bases. CDR1 and CDR2 (germline): LNHDA, SQIVND (reference sequence). The CDR3 is 18 residues long. Germline trimming cut 0 bases from V and 5 bases from J; bases unmatched to any gene: 12. Full variable domain (remainder filled in from reference TRBV19 and TRBJ2-3): DGGITQSPKYLFRKEGQNVTLSCEQNLNHDAMYWYRQDPGQGLRLIYYSQIVNDFQKGDIAEGYSVSREKKESFPLTVTSAQKNPTAFYLCASSIDHVRGQGKDTQYFGPGTRLTVL.

J is TRBJ1-6 and V is TRBV4-2; D perhaps matches TRBD1 (5 bases). The V end was cut by 0 bases, the J end by 14 bases, with 14 bases between. Germline values: CDR1 LGHNA, CDR2 YNFKEQ. The CDR3 length is 14 residues. The DNA for the CDR3 is TGTGCCAGCAGCCAAGATCGGCGGGGCAGAACCCTCCACTTT. Protein: CASSQDRRGRTLHF.

The gene calls are TRBV19 and TRBJ2-5; D is possibly TRBD1 (6 bases). The V end was cut by 3 bases, the J end by 0 bases, with 14 bases between. The CDR3 sequence is 16 residues long. Germline V CDR1 and CDR2: LNHDA, SQIVND (reference sequence). The chain's CDR3 is CASSIGQLMYQETQYF. As DNA, the CDR3 is TGTGCCAGTAGTATTGGACAGCTAATGTACCAAGAGACCCAGTACTTC.

The genes are TRBV4-2 and TRBJ2-7, with D perhaps matching TRBD1 (5 bases). The V gene lost 0 bases and the J gene lost 12 bases, with 12 bases spanning the gap. Germline V gene lookup returns CDR1 LGHNA and CDR2 YNFKEQ. The CDR3 extends over 12 amino acids. In DNA form, the CDR3 reads TGTGCCAGCAGCCAAGAAATAGGACAACGGTACTTC. Translated, it gives CASSQEIGQRYF.

The V call is TRBV11-2, the J call TRBJ1-1, with D maybe TRBD1 (6 bases). The CDR3 is 15 residues long. Germline V CDR1 and CDR2: SGHAT, FQNNGV. Trimming took off 3 bases at V and 4 bases at J, with 15 bases between the two ends. CDR3 residues: CASSFIGGGGTEAFF. In DNA, the CDR3 is TGTGCCAGCAGCTTCATAGGGGGTGGTGGCACTGAAGCTTTCTTT.

Details on this clone: An end of the junction does not agree with germline; a read error may underlie this. V and J are TRBV11-1 and TRBJ1-6, with 7 bases aligning to TRBD1. The CDR3 length is 14 residues. Germline V gene lookup returns CDR1 SGHAT and CDR2 FQDESV (reference sequence). The CDR3 sequence is CASSPRQGNSPLHF. The CDR3 bases are TGTGCCAGCAGCCCACGACAGGGTAATTCGCCCCTCCACTTT. The full variable domain, rest sourced from reference TRBV11-1 and TRBJ1-6, is EAEVAQSPRYKITEKSQAVAFWCDPISGHATLYWYRQILGQGPELLVQFQDESVVDDSQLPKDRFSAERLKGVDSTLKIQPAELGDSAMYLCASSPRQGNSPLHFGNGTRLTVT.

This sequence joins TRBV7-2 and TRBJ1-2; D is unresolved. Per germline, CDR1 SGHTA and CDR2 FQGNSA. Trimming left V 5 bases short and J 4 bases short, with 14 bases between. This CDR3 has 14 residues. The CDR3 loop is CASSHHGNLYGYTF. For the CDR3, the DNA is TGTGCCAGCAGCCACCACGGTAACCTCTATGGCTACACCTTC. Supplemented by reference TRBV7-2 and TRBJ1-2, the full variable domain reads GAGVSQSPSNKVTEKGKDVELRCDPISGHTALYWYRQSLGQGLEFLIYFQGNSAPDKSGLPSDRFSAERTGGSVSTLTIQRTQQEDSAVYLCASSHHGNLYGYTFGSGTRLTVV.

This sequence joins TRBV6-5 and TRBJ2-4; no reliable D call. Per the germline V gene, CDR1 is MNHEY and CDR2 is SVGAGI. The CDR3 runs to 15 residues. V was trimmed by 7 bases and J by 1 base, leaving 14 bases between them. CDR3 DNA sequence: TGTGCCAGCACCGCCGGGTACTTCGCCAAAAACATTCAGTACTTC. Translated, it gives CASTAGYFAKNIQYF.

The J gene is TRBJ1-1, the V gene TRBV11-2; D gene unclear. The germline V gene encodes CDR1 SGHAT and CDR2 FQNNGV. The CDR3 length is 13 residues. Trimming removed 5 bases at V and 0 bases at J, with 7 bases between. Here the CDR3 reads CASSLRMNTEAFF. The CDR3 nucleotides read TGTGCCAGCAGCCTCAGAATGAACACTGAAGCTTTCTTT. Full variable domain (rest looked up from reference TRBV11-2 and TRBJ1-1): EAGVAQSPRYKIIEKRQSVAFWCNPISGHATLYWYQQILGQGPKLLIQFQNNGVVDDSQLPKDRFSAERLKGVDSTLKIQPAKLEDSAVYLCASSLRMNTEAFFGQGTRLTVV.

This rearrangement joins TRBV24-1 to TRBJ2-1, with a possible D match to TRBD2 (6 bases). V lost 3 bases, J lost 11 bases, and 7 bases lay in between. This CDR3 has 11 residues. Germline V gene data show CDR1 as KGHDR and CDR2 as SFDVKD. CDR3 DNA sequence: TGTGCCACCAGTGATCTAGCGAAGCAGTTCTTC. This sequence encodes CATSDLAKQFF.